Each of the 5 T cell receptor beta chains below was sequenced from the same sample in a study of T cells after yellow fever vaccination. TCRdb used MiXCR to reprocess the 5' RACE reads, holding one entry per CDR3 protein. The sample lists hundreds of thousands of distinct CDR3 sequences, 4.1% seen once, with approximately 25% in the top ten. The sequences come from PBMCs, collected 5 days after the yellow fever booster vaccination. The receptors were sampled from a man in his late teens or twenties who received the YFV17D yellow fever vaccine.

The V call is TRBV4-3, the J call TRBJ1-4; D gene ambiguous. Germline lookup yields CDR1 LGHNA and CDR2 YSLEER. The CDR3 has 18 residues. V was cut by 0 bases and J by 2 bases, with 16 bases left in between. The CDR3 is CASSQDGNIGGTNEKLFF. Here the CDR3 DNA reads TGCGCCAGCAGCCAAGATGGAAACATCGGCGGGACTAATGAAAAACTGTTTTTT.

In this sample, this clonotype turned up a few times. The chain joins TRBV7-9 to TRBJ2-3; TRBD1 might be the D (6 bases). Germline-derived CDR1 and CDR2 are SEHNR and FQNEAQ (reference sequence). V was pared by 6 bases and J by 0 bases, with 13 bases between. The CDR3 has 15 amino acids. The CDR3 DNA reads as TGTGCCAGCAGACCTGGACAGATAAGCACAGATACGCAGTATTTT. Its translation is CASRPGQISTDTQYF.

The gene calls are TRBV11-2 and TRBJ2-3, with 8 bases matching TRBD1. V was clipped by 5 bases and J by 4 bases; unmatched bases: 8. From germline, CDR1 is SGHAT and CDR2 FQNNGV. The CDR3 sequence is 15 residues long. The DNA for the CDR3 is TGTGCCAGCAGCGCAGGGGGCGCCGGTTCAGATACGCAGTATTTT. It specifies CASSAGGAGSDTQYF.

This clonotype has a count of ten or more. This chain links TRBV5-1 with TRBJ2-7; D perhaps matches TRBD2 (6 bases). This CDR3 has 15 amino acids. Germline loops: CDR1 SGHRS, CDR2 YFSETQ. V lost 4 bases, J lost 1 base, and 15 bases lay in between. The CDR3 protein is CASSASGLRSYEQYF. In DNA, the CDR3 is TGCGCCAGCAGCGCATCGGGACTTAGATCCTACGAGCAGTACTTC.

This clonotype was counted between two and nine times. One end of the junction is discordant with germline, which a read error may explain. J is TRBJ2-3 and V is TRBV7-7; D gene uncertain. The CDR3 consists of 15 residues. The germline CDR1 and CDR2 sequences are SSHAT and FNYEAQ (reference sequence). CDR3 nucleotide sequence: TGTGCTAGCAGCTTAAGGCCAGGTGTGTCGGATACGCAGTATTTT. It specifies CASSLRPGVSDTQYF.